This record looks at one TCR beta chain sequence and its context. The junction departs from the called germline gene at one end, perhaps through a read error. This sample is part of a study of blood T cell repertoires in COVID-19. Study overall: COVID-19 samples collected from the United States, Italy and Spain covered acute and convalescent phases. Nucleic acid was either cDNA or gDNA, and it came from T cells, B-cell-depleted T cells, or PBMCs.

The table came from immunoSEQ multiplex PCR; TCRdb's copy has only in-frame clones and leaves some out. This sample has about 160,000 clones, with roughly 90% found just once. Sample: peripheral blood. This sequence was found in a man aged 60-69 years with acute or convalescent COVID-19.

CDR3 sequence reads: CASSLKGDHPQHF. CDR3 bases: TGTGCCAGCAGTTTAAAGGGGGATCATCCCCAGCATTTT. The chain recombines TRBV27 with TRBJ1-5; D is perhaps TRBD1 (6 bases). Germline V gives CDR1 MNHEY, CDR2 SMNVEV (reference sequence). The CDR3 is 13 amino acids.